Here is one T cell receptor beta chain with its context. The CDR3 sequence is 14 residues long. Trimming at V came to 7 bases and at J to 4 bases, leaving 7 bases not matched to a gene. CDR1 is LNHDA and CDR2 is SQIVND in the germline V gene (reference sequence). The data derive from a study of blood T cell repertoires in COVID-19. Overall study context: Sample material is recorded as cDNA or gDNA derived from T cells, B-cell-depleted T cells, or PBMCs.

Sequencing was performed with immunoSEQ multiplex PCR; in TCRdb, only in-frame clones are kept and a portion is missing. The table includes some 220,000 clones, around nine tenths detected once. The sample comprised peripheral blood. The chain combines TRBV19 with TRBJ2-5; TRBD1 matches at 9 bases. The clonotype originates from a man in his thirties or forties with COVID-19, enrolled during active disease. CDR3: CASTTGGATETQYF. CDR3 in DNA: TGTGCCAGTACCACAGGGGGCGCGACAGAGACCCAGTACTTC. The full variable domain, its missing parts supplied by reference TRBV19 and TRBJ2-5, is DGGITQSPKYLFRKEGQNVTLSCEQNLNHDAMYWYRQDPGQGLRLIYYSQIVNDFQKGDIAEGYSVSREKKESFPLTVTSAQKNPTAFYLCASTTGGATETQYFGPGTRLLVL.